Given below is one T cell receptor (beta chain) in context. Its target is not known. The data belong to a study of T cell repertoires in cytomegalovirus infection. Study summary: CMV epitopes in the study were HLA-C-restricted (recently identified) and HLA-B-restricted (well studied). Both CMV infection and a matching HLA type were indicated by public TCR beta signatures. Whole-study results and caveats: There were carriers of CMV plus the relevant HLA, and cumulative public TCR beta family frequency identified them. What dominated the ex vivo response were HLA-C-restricted CMV-specific TCR beta clonotypes.

Each CDR3 protein is one row after TCRdb ran MiXCR on the reads. Of fewer than 650,000 distinct CDR3 sequences listed, about 40% are singletons. CDR1 MNHEY and CDR2 SVGAGI come from the germline V gene. This CDR3 has 13 residues. V lost 7 bases and J 6 bases, leaving 10 bases between the germline ends. V and J are TRBV6-5 and TRBJ1-6; D unresolved. The source of this sequence is a human donor in good health (CMV status not recorded). Some clones in this sample may be carry-over from other donors' samples. The source material was cultured PBMCs, sampled from culture after CMV antigen stimulation. Here the CDR3 reads CASTRSINSPLHF. Here the CDR3 DNA reads TGTGCCAGCACCCGGTCGATTAATTCACCCCTCCACTTT.